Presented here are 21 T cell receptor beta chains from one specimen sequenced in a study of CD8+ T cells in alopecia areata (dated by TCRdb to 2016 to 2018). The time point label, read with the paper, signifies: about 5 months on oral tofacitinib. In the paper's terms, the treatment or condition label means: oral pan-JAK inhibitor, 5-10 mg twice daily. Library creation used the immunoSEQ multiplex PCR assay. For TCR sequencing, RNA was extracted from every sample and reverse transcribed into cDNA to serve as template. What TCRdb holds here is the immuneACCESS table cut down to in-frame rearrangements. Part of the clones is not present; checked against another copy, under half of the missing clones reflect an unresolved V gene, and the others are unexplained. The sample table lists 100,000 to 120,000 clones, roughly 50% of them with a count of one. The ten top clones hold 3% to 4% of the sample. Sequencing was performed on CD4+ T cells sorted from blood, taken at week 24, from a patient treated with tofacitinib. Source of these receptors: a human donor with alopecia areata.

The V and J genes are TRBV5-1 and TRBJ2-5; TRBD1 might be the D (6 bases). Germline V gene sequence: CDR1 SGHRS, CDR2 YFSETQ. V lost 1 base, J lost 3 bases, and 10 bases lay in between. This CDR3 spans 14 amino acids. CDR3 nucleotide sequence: TGCGCCAGCAGCTTGATACCAGGGGAAGAGACCCAGTACTTC. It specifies CASSLIPGEETQYF.

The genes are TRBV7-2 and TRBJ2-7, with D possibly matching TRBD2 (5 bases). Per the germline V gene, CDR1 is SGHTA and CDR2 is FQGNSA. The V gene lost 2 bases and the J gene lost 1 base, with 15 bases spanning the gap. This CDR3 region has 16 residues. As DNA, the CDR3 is TGTGCCAGCAGCTTAATCCCAGGATCGGGATCCTACGAGCAGTACTTC. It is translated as CASSLIPGSGSYEQYF. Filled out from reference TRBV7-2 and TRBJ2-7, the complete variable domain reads GAGVSQSPSNKVTEKGKDVELRCDPISGHTALYWYRQSLGQGLEFLIYFQGNSAPDKSGLPSDRFSAERTGGSVSTLTIQRTQQEDSAVYLCASSLIPGSGSYEQYFGPGTRLTVT.

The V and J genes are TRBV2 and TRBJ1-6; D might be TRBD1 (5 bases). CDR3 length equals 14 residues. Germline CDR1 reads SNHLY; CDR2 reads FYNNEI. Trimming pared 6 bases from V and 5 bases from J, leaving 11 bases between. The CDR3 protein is CASSSGADNSPLHF. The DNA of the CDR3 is TGTGCCAGCAGCTCCGGGGCCGATAATTCACCCCTCCACTTT.

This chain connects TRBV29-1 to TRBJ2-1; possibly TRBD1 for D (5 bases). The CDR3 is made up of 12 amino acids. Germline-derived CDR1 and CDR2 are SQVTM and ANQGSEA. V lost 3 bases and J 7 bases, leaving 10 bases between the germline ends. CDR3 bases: TGCAGCGTTGATAAGGGGTCGAATGAGCAGTTCTTC. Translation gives CSVDKGSNEQFF.

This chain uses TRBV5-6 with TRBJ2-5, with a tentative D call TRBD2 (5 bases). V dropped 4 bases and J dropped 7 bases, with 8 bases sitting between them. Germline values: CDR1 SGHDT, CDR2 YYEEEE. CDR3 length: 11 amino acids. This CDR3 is CASSVRGTQYF. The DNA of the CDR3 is TGTGCCAGCAGCGTCCGGGGGACCCAGTACTTC. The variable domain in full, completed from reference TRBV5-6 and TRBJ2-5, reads DAGVTQSPTHLIKTRGQQVTLRCSPKSGHDTVSWYQQALGQGPQFIFQYYEEEERQRGNFPDRFSGHQFPNYSSELNVNALLLGDSALYLCASSVRGTQYFGPGTRLLVL.

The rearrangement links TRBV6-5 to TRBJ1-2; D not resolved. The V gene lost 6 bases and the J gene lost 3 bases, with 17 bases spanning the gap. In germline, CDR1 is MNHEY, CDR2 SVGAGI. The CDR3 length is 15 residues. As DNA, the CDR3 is TGTGCCAGCAGCTTGGGGTCGGGCCCCTACTATGGCTACACCTTC. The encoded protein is CASSLGSGPYYGYTF.

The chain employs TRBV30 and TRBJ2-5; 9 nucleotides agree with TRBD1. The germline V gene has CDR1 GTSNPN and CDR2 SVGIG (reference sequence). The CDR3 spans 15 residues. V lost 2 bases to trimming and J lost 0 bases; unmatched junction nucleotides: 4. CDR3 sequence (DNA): TGTGCCTGGAGTACGGGACAGGGTAACCAAGAGACCCAGTACTTC. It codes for CAWSTGQGNQETQYF.

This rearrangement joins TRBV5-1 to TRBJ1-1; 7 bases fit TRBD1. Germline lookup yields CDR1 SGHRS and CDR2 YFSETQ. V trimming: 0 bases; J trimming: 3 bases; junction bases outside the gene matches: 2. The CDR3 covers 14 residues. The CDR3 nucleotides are TGCGCCAGCAGCTTGGGACAGGGCTACACTGAAGCTTTCTTT. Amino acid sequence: CASSLGQGYTEAFF.

CDR3 coding DNA: TGTGCCAGCGTTGAAGGGACCACCTTC. It specifies CASVEGTTF. The V and J genes are TRBV9 and TRBJ1-2; TRBD1 might be the D (5 bases). Germline V lookup: CDR1 SGDLS, CDR2 YYNGEE. There are 9 residues in the CDR3. V was pared by 7 bases and J by 13 bases, with 11 bases between. Filled out from reference TRBV9 and TRBJ1-2, the complete variable domain reads DSGVTQTPKHLITATGQRVTLRCSPRSGDLSVYWYQQSLDQGLQFLIQYYNGEERAKGNILERFSAQQFPDLHSELNLSSLELGDSALYFCASVEGTTFGSGTRLTVV.

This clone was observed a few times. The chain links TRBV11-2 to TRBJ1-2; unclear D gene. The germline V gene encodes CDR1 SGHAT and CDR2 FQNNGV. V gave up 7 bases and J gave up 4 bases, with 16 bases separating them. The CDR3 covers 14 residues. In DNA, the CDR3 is TGTGCCAGCACCCGAGATCCGGAAGGCTATGGCTACACCTTC. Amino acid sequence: CASTRDPEGYGYTF.

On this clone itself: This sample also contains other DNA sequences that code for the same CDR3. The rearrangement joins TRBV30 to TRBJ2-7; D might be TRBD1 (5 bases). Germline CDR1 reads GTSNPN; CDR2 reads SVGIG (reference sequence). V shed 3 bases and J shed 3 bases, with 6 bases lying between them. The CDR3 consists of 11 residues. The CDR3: CAWSRDYEQYF. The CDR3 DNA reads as TGTGCCTGGAGCAGGGACTACGAGCAGTACTTC.

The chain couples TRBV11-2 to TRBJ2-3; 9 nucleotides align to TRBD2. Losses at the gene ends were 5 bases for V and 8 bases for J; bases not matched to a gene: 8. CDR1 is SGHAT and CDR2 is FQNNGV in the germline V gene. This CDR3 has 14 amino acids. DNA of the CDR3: TGTGCCAGCAGCCCCGGGCTAGCGGGGATTACGCAGTATTTT. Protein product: CASSPGLAGITQYF. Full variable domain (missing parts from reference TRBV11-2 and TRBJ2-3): EAGVAQSPRYKIIEKRQSVAFWCNPISGHATLYWYQQILGQGPKLLIQFQNNGVVDDSQLPKDRFSAERLKGVDSTLKIQPAKLEDSAVYLCASSPGLAGITQYFGPGTRLTVL.

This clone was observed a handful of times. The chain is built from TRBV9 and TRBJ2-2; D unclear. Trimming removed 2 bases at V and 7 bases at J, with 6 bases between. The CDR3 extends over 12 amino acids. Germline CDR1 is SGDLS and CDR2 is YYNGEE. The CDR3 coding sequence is TGTGCCAGCAGCGTTTATGGCGGGGAGCTGTTTTTT. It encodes CASSVYGGELFF.

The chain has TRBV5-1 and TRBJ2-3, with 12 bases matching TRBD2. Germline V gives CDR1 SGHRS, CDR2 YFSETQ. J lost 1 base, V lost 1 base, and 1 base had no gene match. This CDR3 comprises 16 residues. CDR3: CASSLTSGGRTDTQYF. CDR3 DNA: TGCGCCAGCAGCTTGACTAGCGGGGGGCGCACAGATACGCAGTATTTT.

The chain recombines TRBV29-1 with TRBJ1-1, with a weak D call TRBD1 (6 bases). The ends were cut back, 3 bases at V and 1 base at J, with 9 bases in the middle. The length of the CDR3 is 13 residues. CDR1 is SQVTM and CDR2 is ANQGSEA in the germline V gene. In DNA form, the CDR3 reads TGCAGCGTTGATGGGGGCAGGAACACTGAAGCTTTCTTT. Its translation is CSVDGGRNTEAFF.

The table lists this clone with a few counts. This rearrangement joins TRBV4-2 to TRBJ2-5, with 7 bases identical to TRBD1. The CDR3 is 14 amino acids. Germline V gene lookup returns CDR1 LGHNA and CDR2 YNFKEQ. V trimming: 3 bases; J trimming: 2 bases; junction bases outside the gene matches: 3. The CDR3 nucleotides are TGTGCCAGCAGCCACGGGACAGCGCAAGAGACCCAGTACTTC. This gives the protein CASSHGTAQETQYF.

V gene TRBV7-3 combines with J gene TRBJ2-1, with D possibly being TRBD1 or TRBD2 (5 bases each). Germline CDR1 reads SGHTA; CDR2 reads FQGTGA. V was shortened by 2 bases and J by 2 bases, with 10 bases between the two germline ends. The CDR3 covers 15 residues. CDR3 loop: CASSLSGAPYNEQFF. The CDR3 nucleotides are TGTGCCAGCAGCTTATCCGGGGCCCCCTACAATGAGCAGTTCTTC.

CDR3 sequence reads: CASSPASPGQGFYEQYF. CDR3 nucleotides: TGTGCCAGCTCACCCGCCTCGCCGGGACAGGGGTTCTACGAGCAGTACTTC. The gene calls are TRBV18 and TRBJ2-7; 10 bases map to TRBD1. This CDR3 is built from 17 residues. V was clipped by 3 bases and J by 3 bases; unmatched bases: 11. Germline CDR1 is KGHSH and CDR2 is LQKENI.

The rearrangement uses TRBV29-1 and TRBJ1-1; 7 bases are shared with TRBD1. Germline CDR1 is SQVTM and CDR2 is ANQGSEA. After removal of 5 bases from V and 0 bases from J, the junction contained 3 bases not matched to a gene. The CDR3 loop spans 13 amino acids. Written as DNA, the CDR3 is TGCAGCGTTCACAGGGGCATGAACACTGAAGCTTTCTTT. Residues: CSVHRGMNTEAFF. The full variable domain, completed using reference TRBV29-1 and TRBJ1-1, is SAVISQKPSRDICQRGTSLTIQCQVDSQVTMMFWYRQQPGQSLTLIATANQGSEATYESGFVIDKFPISRPNLTFSTLTVSNMSPEDSSIYLCSVHRGMNTEAFFGQGTRLTVV.

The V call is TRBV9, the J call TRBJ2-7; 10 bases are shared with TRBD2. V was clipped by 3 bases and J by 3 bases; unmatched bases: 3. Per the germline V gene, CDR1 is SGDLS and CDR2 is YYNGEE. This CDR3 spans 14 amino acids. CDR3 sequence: CASSAEREGYEQYF. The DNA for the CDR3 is TGTGCCAGCAGCGCCGAGCGGGAGGGCTACGAGCAGTACTTC.

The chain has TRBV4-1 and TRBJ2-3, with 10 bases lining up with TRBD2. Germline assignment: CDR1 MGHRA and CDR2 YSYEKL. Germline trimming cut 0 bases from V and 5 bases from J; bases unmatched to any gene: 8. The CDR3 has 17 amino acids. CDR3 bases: TGCGCCAGCAGCCAAGATTTTTCTAGCGGGGGTGTAGATACGCAGTATTTT. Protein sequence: CASSQDFSSGGVDTQYF.